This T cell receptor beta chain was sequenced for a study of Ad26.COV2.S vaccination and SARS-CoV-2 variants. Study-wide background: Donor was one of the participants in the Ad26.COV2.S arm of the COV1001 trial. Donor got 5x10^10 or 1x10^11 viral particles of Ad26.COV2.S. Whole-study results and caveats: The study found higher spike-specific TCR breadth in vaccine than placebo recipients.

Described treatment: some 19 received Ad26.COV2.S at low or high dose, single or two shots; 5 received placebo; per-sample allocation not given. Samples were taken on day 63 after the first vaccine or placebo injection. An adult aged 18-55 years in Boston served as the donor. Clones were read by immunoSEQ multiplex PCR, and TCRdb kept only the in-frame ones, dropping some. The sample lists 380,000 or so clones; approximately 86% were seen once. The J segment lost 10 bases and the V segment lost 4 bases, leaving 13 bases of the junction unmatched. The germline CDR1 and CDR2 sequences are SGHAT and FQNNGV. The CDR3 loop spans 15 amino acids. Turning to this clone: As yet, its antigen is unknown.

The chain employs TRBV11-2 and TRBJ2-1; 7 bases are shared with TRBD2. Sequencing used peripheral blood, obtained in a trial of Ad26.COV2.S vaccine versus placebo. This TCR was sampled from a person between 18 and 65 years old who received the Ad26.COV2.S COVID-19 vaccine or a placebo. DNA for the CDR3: TGTGCCAGCAGCTCTCAGCGGGGAGTACTCGACGAGCAGTTCTTC. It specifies CASSSQRGVLDEQFF.